This T cell receptor (beta chain) was recorded in a study of read filtering for tumor transcriptome and immune sequencing. This clonotype showed up many times. The library was built from around 380 ng RNA with molecular barcoded adaptors for alpha/delta and beta/gamma chains. One entry per CDR3 protein, called by TCRdb with MiXCR from the reads. The data show around 5,200 distinct CDR3 sequences, around 21% seen once. With 2 bases clipped from V and 2 bases from J, the junction kept 2 bases outside the gene matches. Germline CDR1 reads SGHDT; CDR2 reads YYEEEE. There are 15 residues in the CDR3. The source is a donor at least 40 years old with multiple myeloma. The J gene is TRBJ2-1, the V gene TRBV5-6; 9 bases are a match to TRBD1. The sequenced material came from a population of CD138-negative cells sorted from bone marrow. This CDR3 reads CASSFGDRAYNEQFF. The CDR3 DNA reads as TGTGCCAGCAGCTTTGGGGACAGGGCCTACAATGAGCAGTTCTTC.